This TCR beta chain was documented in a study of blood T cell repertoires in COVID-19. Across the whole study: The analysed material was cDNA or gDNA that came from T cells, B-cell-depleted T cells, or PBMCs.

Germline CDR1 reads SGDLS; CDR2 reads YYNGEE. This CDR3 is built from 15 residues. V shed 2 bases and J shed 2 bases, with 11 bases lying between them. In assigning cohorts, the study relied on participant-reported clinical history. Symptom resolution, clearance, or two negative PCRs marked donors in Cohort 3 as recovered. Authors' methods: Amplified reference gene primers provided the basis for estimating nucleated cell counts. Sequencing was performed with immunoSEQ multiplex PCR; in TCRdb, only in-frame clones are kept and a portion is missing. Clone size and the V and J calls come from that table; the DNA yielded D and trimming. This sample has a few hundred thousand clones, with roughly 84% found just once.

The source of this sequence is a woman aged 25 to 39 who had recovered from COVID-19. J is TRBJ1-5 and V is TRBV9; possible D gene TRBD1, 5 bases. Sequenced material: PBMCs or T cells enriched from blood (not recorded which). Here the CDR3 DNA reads TGTGCCAGCAGCGTGGGTGGGGCGGGCAATCAGCCCCAGCATTTT. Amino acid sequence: CASSVGGAGNQPQHF.